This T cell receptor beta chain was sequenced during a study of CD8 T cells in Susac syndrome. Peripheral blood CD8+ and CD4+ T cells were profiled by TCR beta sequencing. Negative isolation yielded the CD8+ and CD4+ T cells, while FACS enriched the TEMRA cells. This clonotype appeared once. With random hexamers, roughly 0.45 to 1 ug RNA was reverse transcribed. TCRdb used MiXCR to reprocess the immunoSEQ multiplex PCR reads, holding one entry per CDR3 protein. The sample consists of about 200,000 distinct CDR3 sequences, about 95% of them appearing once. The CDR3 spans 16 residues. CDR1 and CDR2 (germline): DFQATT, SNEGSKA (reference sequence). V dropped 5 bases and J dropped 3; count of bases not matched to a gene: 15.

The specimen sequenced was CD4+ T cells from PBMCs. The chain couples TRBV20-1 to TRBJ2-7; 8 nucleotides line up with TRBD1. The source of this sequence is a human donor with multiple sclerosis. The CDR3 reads CSAPNLATGANYEQYF. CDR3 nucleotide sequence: TGCAGTGCTCCTAACCTTGCGACAGGGGCGAACTACGAGCAGTACTTC.